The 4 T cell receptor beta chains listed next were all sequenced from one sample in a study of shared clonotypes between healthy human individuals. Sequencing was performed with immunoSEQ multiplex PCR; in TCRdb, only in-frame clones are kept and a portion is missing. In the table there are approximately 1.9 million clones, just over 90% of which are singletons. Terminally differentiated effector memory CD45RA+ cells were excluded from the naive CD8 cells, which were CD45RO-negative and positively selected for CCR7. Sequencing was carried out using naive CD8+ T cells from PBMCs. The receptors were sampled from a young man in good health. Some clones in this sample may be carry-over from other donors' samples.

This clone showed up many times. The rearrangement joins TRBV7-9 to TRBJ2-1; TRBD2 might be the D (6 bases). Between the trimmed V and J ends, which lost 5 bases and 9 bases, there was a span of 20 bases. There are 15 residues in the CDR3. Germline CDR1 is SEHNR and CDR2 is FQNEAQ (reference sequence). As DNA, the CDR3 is TGTGCCAGCAGCCCGGGACTTTCAGGTACGGCTGAGCAGTTCTTC. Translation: CASSPGLSGTAEQFF.

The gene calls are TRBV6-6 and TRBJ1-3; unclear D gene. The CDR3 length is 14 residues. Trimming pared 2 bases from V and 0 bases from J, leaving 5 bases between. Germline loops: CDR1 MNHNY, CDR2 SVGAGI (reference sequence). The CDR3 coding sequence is TGTGCCAGCAGTTACGATCTCTCTGGAAACACCATATATTTT. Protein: CASSYDLSGNTIYF.

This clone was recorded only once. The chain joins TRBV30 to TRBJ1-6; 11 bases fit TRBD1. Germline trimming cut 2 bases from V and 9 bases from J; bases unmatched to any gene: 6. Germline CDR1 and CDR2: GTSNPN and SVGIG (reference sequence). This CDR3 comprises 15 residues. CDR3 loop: CAWSRDRGNGSPLHF. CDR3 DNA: TGTGCCTGGAGTCGGGACAGGGGGAACGGTTCACCCCTCCACTTT.

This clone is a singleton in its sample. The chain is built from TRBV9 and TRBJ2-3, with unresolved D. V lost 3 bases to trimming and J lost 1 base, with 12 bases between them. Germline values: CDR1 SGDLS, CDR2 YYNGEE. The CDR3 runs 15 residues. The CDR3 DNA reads TGTGCCAGCAGCGGAGGCAGGTCGGGCACAGATACGCAGTATTTT. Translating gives CASSGGRSGTDTQYF.